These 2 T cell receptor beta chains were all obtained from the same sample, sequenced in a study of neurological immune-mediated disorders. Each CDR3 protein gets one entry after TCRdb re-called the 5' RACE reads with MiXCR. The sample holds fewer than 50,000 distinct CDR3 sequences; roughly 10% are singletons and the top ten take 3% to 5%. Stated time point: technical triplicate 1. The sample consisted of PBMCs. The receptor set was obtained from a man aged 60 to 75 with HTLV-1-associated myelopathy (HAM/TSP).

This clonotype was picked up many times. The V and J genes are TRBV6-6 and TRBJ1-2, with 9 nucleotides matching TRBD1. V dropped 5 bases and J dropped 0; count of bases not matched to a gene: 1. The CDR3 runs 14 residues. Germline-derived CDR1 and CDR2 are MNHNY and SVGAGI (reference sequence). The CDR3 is CASSRQGANYGYTF. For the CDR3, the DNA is TGTGCCAGCAGTCGACAGGGGGCTAACTATGGCTACACCTTC.

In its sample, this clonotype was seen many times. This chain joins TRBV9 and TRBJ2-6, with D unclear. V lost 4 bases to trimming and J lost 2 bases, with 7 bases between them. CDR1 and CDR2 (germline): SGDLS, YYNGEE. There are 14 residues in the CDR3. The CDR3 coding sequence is TGTGCCAGCAGCCCCCCTCCTGGGGCCAACGTCCTGACTTTC. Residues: CASSPPPGANVLTF.